This TCR beta chain was sequenced for a study of blood T cell repertoires in COVID-19. Only in-frame clones appear in the TCRdb table, and some are missing; sequencing was by immunoSEQ multiplex PCR. The sample shows around 310,000 clones, 85% to 90% of them seen only once. The CDR3 sequence is 15 residues long. After removal of 3 bases from V and 6 bases from J, the junction contained 12 bases not matched to a gene. Germline-derived CDR1 and CDR2 are SQVTM and ANQGSEA. The TCR was taken from a woman between 25 and 40 years old who had recovered from COVID-19. The rearrangement links TRBV29-1 to TRBJ1-2; 8 bases agree with TRBD1. The specimen was PBMCs or T cells enriched from blood (not recorded which). The CDR3: CSVDAVILDRDGYTF. CDR3 coding DNA: TGCAGCGTTGATGCCGTTATTTTGGACAGGGATGGCTACACCTTC. Looking up the rest from reference TRBV29-1 and TRBJ1-2 gives the full variable domain: SAVISQKPSRDICQRGTSLTIQCQVDSQVTMMFWYRQQPGQSLTLIATANQGSEATYESGFVIDKFPISRPNLTFSTLTVSNMSPEDSSIYLCSVDAVILDRDGYTFGSGTRLTVV.